One sample yielded the 27 T cell receptor beta chains listed below, sequenced in a study of T-cell reconstitution after alpha-beta-depleted transplantation in children. Researchers prepared the TCRbeta library using unique molecular identifiers, the study reports. MiXCR, applied by TCRdb to the PCR reads, yields one record per CDR3 protein. The repertoire holds about 540,000 distinct CDR3 sequences, with about a sixth as singletons. The source material was PBMCs from the stem cell graft donor, sampled from the stem cell graft. The source is a human donor who donated a stem cell graft to a child with acute lymphoblastic leukemia.

The V gene is TRBV9, the J gene TRBJ1-1; D is perhaps TRBD1 (5 bases). The V gene lost 3 bases and the J gene lost 4 bases, with 13 bases spanning the gap. Germline V gene data show CDR1 as SGDLS and CDR2 as YYNGEE. The CDR3 has 14 amino acids. The CDR3 here is CASSAYYGGTEAFF. CDR3 nucleotide sequence: TGTGCCAGCAGCGCATACTACGGGGGCACTGAAGCTTTCTTT. Filled out from reference TRBV9 and TRBJ1-1, the complete variable domain reads DSGVTQTPKHLITATGQRVTLRCSPRSGDLSVYWYQQSLDQGLQFLIQYYNGEERAKGNILERFSAQQFPDLHSELNLSSLELGDSALYFCASSAYYGGTEAFFGQGTRLTVV.

The V and J genes are TRBV12-3 or TRBV12-4 and TRBJ1-2; 8 positions match TRBD1. V shed 6 bases, J shed 2 bases, and the junction held 8 bases outside the gene matches. CDR3 size: 15 residues. This CDR3 reads CASSETDRENYGYTF. The CDR3, as DNA: TGTGCCAGCAGCGAGACGGACAGGGAAAACTATGGCTACACCTTC.

In this sample, this clonotype turned up once. CDR3 region: CASSMQTGRVNTEAFF. CDR3 bases: TGTGCCAGCAGCATGCAGACAGGGAGGGTGAACACTGAAGCTTTCTTT. V and J are TRBV9 and TRBJ1-1, with TRBD1 identical over 7 bases. The CDR3 totals 16 residues. V lost 4 bases, J lost 0 bases, and 9 bases stayed unmatched. Germline V gives CDR1 SGDLS, CDR2 YYNGEE.

This clonotype was seen a handful of times. The chain employs TRBV7-9 and TRBJ2-4, with unresolved D. CDR3 length: 12 residues. Germline CDR1 and CDR2: SEHNR and FQNEAQ (reference sequence). V shed 6 bases and J shed 5 bases, with 8 bases lying between them. CDR3 bases: TGTGCCAGCAGGCCCCTGCAAAACATTCAGTACTTC. Protein sequence: CASRPLQNIQYF. The variable domain in full, with the rest retrieved from reference TRBV7-9 and TRBJ2-4, is DTGVSQNPRHKITKRGQNVTFRCDPISEHNRLYWYRQTLGQGPEFLTYFQNEAQLEKSRLLSDRFSAERPKGSFSTLEIQRTEQGDSAMYLCASRPLQNIQYFGAGTRLSVL.

The chain joins TRBV29-1 to TRBJ2-1, with TRBD1 identical over 8 bases. Germline values: CDR1 SQVTM, CDR2 ANQGSEA. V lost 7 bases to trimming and J lost 1 base; unmatched junction nucleotides: 6. The CDR3 contains 14 residues. The CDR3 protein is CSASTGASYNEQFF. The CDR3 region has the DNA TGCAGCGCGTCGACAGGGGCGTCCTACAATGAGCAGTTCTTC.

The V call is TRBV10-3, the J call TRBJ2-7; D is possibly TRBD2 (5 bases). V lost 8 bases and J lost 2, with 13 bases in between. The CDR3 is 13 residues long. The germline CDR1 and CDR2 sequences are ENHRY and SYGVKD. CDR3 protein: CAIGPSRTYEQYF. CDR3 nucleotide sequence: TGTGCCATCGGGCCTAGCCGAACCTACGAGCAGTACTTC.

In this sample, this clonotype turned up a few times. This chain uses TRBV4-1 with TRBJ2-1, with 10 bases aligning to TRBD2. This CDR3 is built from 18 residues. With V trimmed by 0 bases and J by 8 bases, 13 bases remained unmatched. Germline V lookup: CDR1 MGHRA, CDR2 YSYEKL. CDR3 DNA: TGCGCCAGCAGCCAAGAGGGAAGTCTAGCGGGAGCCGGGGATGAGCAGTTCTTC. It codes for CASSQEGSLAGAGDEQFF.

The gene calls are TRBV7-2 and TRBJ2-3; perhaps TRBD1 as D (6 bases). The CDR3 covers 15 residues. V was pared by 2 bases and J by 4 bases, with 13 bases between. CDR1 is SGHTA, CDR2 FQGNSA, per germline. The DNA of the CDR3 is TGTGCCAGCAGCTTATACTGGGGGCGGGCAGATACGCAGTATTTT. Translating it yields CASSLYWGRADTQYF.

J is TRBJ2-1 and V is TRBV5-1; TRBD2 might be the D (5 bases). There are 14 residues in the CDR3. The germline V gene encodes CDR1 SGHRS and CDR2 YFSETQ. V dropped 2 bases and J dropped 10 bases, with 16 bases sitting between them. The CDR3 protein is CASSLRAEAMEQFF. CDR3 DNA sequence: TGCGCCAGCAGCTTAAGAGCGGAGGCCATGGAGCAGTTCTTC.

This clonotype was counted many times. The chain has TRBV6-5 and TRBJ2-1; no reliable D call. Germline CDR1 is MNHEY and CDR2 is SVGAGI. This CDR3 spans 14 amino acids. The V end was cut by 7 bases, the J end by 0 bases, with 10 bases between. CDR3 protein: CASTGRSSYNEQFF. CDR3 sequence (DNA): TGTGCCAGCACAGGCAGAAGCTCCTACAATGAGCAGTTCTTC.

The chain has TRBV12-3 or TRBV12-4 and TRBJ2-7, with D perhaps matching TRBD1 (6 bases). The CDR3 is 13 amino acids. With 6 bases removed from V and 3 bases from J, the gap between germline ends came to 12 bases. In DNA form, the CDR3 reads TGTGCCAGCAGACCGGGACATTACTACGAGCAGTACTTC. It is translated as CASRPGHYYEQYF.

The V and J genes are TRBV20-1 and TRBJ2-1; TRBD2 might be the D (5 bases). V lost 5 bases and J lost 2, with 16 bases in between. CDR1 is DFQATT and CDR2 is SNEGSKA in the germline V gene (reference sequence). This CDR3 contains 15 residues. CDR3 loop: CSAPGPWRTYNEQFF. The CDR3 bases are TGCAGTGCTCCCGGGCCTTGGAGGACCTACAATGAGCAGTTCTTC.

This clonotype was detected many times. The chain is built from TRBV20-1 and TRBJ2-1, with a possible D match to TRBD2 (6 bases). This CDR3 contains 14 residues. The germline V gene has CDR1 DFQATT and CDR2 SNEGSKA (reference sequence). V was shortened by 1 base and J by 3 bases, with 10 bases between the two germline ends. The CDR3 DNA sequence: TGCAGTGCTAGAGGACTAGGGGACTACAATGAGCAGTTCTTC. Translated: CSARGLGDYNEQFF.

This clonotype has just a few counts. The chain uses TRBV20-1 and TRBJ2-3; 9 bases match TRBD2. The CDR3 contains 17 residues. Germline values: CDR1 DFQATT, CDR2 SNEGSKA (reference sequence). J lost 4 bases, V lost 6 bases, and 17 bases had no gene match. Here the CDR3 DNA reads TGCAGTGCCTCGAGTGGGGGACTAGCTGAGTGGGCAGATACGCAGTATTTT. It codes for CSASSGGLAEWADTQYF.

The rearrangement links TRBV7-8 to TRBJ2-7; D not resolved. V was pared by 5 bases and J by 0 bases, with 14 bases between. This CDR3 is built from 15 residues. Per germline, CDR1 SGHVS and CDR2 FQNEAQ. CDR3 sequence (DNA): TGTGCCAGCAGCATGCCCGTTCTTAGCTCCTACGAGCAGTACTTC. This codes for CASSMPVLSSYEQYF.

The V gene is TRBV5-5, the J gene TRBJ1-5; 8 nucleotides match TRBD1. CDR1 and CDR2 (germline): SGHKS, YYEKEE (reference sequence). The CDR3 runs 14 residues. The trim removed 6 bases at V and 11 bases at J, leaving 13 bases unmatched. The CDR3 loop reads CASTIGQGAGSQHF. The CDR3, as DNA: TGTGCCAGCACCATAGGGCAGGGGGCTGGTTCCCAGCATTTT.

This chain uses TRBV5-5 with TRBJ2-3, with D unresolved. V shed 0 bases and J shed 2 bases, with 4 bases lying between them. Germline CDR1 and CDR2: SGHKS and YYEKEE (reference sequence). The CDR3 totals 13 residues. DNA of the CDR3: TGTGCCAGCAGCTTGGAACTCACAGATACGCAGTATTTT. Protein sequence: CASSLELTDTQYF.

V gene TRBV30 combines with J gene TRBJ1-5; D possibly corresponds to TRBD1 (6 bases). V shed 3 bases and J shed 5 bases, with 17 bases lying between them. The CDR3 runs 15 residues. Germline CDR1 is GTSNPN and CDR2 is SVGIG (reference sequence). In nucleotides, the CDR3 is TGTGCCTGGAGAGGGGGGATCGGTTGGGATCAGCCCCAGCATTTT. Translated, it gives CAWRGGIGWDQPQHF.

The rearrangement links TRBV20-1 to TRBJ2-3; tentatively, D is TRBD2 (7 bases). Trimming took 0 bases from V and 0 from J, leaving 10 bases between them. Germline V gene data show CDR1 as DFQATT and CDR2 as SNEGSKA (reference sequence). The CDR3 spans 15 residues. This CDR3 reads CSARDGGASTDTQYF. The CDR3 DNA reads as TGCAGTGCTAGAGATGGGGGGGCGAGCACAGATACGCAGTATTTT.

This clonotype was counted a few times. V is TRBV7-8 and J is TRBJ2-1; possibly TRBD2 for D (6 bases). V was clipped by 4 bases and J by 7 bases, with 14 bases between them. CDR1 SGHVS and CDR2 FQNEAQ come from the germline V gene. The CDR3 loop spans 14 amino acids. The CDR3 here is CASSWDGGWNEQFF. CDR3 in DNA: TGTGCCAGCAGCTGGGACGGGGGATGGAATGAGCAGTTCTTC.

This clonotype was seen repeatedly, ten times or more. The chain couples TRBV7-3 to TRBJ2-1; D might be TRBD1 or TRBD2, each matching 5 bases. V gave up 4 bases and J gave up 0 bases, with 19 bases separating them. Germline V lookup: CDR1 SGHTA, CDR2 FQGTGA. This CDR3 is 18 amino acids long. The CDR3 region has the DNA TGTGCCAGCAGCTCAAGTCTGGGACGACAGAGCTCCTACAATGAGCAGTTCTTC. Protein: CASSSSLGRQSSYNEQFF.

This clonotype was seen a few times. The chain carries TRBV12-3 or TRBV12-4 and TRBJ1-5, with TRBD1 identical over 7 bases. CDR3 length: 14 amino acids. Trimming took 6 bases from V and 6 from J; bases not matched to a gene: 8. DNA of the CDR3: TGTGCCAGCAGCCGGACAGGTGAGCGTCAGCCCCAGCATTTT. The encoded protein is CASSRTGERQPQHF.

The genes are TRBV5-1 and TRBJ2-7; D is unclear. The CDR3 extends over 15 amino acids. V gave up 4 bases and J gave up 5 bases, with 19 bases separating them. Germline V gene lookup returns CDR1 SGHRS and CDR2 YFSETQ. CDR3 protein: CASSEFSISVDEQYF. CDR3 in DNA: TGCGCCAGCAGCGAATTCTCTATCTCGGTAGACGAGCAGTACTTC.

There are a few counts of this clonotype. The chain uses TRBV20-1 and TRBJ2-2; D might be TRBD2 (6 bases). The CDR3 is made up of 16 amino acids. Trimming removed 6 bases from V and 5 bases from J, with 22 bases in between. Germline assignment: CDR1 DFQATT and CDR2 SNEGSKA (reference sequence). CDR3 loop: CSAKTVGLARTGELFF. As DNA, the CDR3 is TGCAGTGCAAAGACGGTTGGGCTAGCGAGGACCGGGGAGCTGTTTTTT.

DNA for the CDR3: TGTGCCACCAGTGATTTGCACACTACGCAGTATTTT. It translates to CATSDLHTTQYF. V is TRBV24-1 and J is TRBJ2-3; D is undetermined. This CDR3 region has 12 residues. V lost 0 bases to trimming and J lost 8 bases, with 5 bases between them. Germline-derived CDR1 and CDR2 are KGHDR and SFDVKD.

This clonotype came up a few times. This chain connects TRBV20-1 to TRBJ1-2; 8 bases are shared with TRBD1. The J segment lost 6 bases and the V segment lost 5 bases, leaving 5 bases of the junction unmatched. The CDR3 covers 12 residues. Germline V gene sequence: CDR1 DFQATT, CDR2 SNEGSKA (reference sequence). CDR3 DNA: TGCAGTGCTGAGGACAGGGAGGATGGCTACACCTTC. Its translation: CSAEDREDGYTF.

This clonotype was observed a few times. The chain uses TRBV7-9 and TRBJ2-1, with 8 bases identical to TRBD2. The CDR3 is made up of 15 amino acids. Germline V gives CDR1 SEHNR, CDR2 FQNEAQ (reference sequence). The ends lost 0 bases at V and 4 bases at J; junction bases unmatched: 2. The CDR3 region is CASSLASGKYNEQFF. In nucleotides, the CDR3 is TGTGCCAGCAGCTTAGCTAGCGGGAAATACAATGAGCAGTTCTTC.